This T cell receptor beta chain stems from a study of T-cell memory formation after mild COVID-19. In this sample, this clonotype turned up many times. The CDR3 totals 13 residues. TCRdb analysed the 5' RACE reads with MiXCR anew, one entry per CDR3 protein. The data hold just over 400,000 distinct CDR3 sequences, with under 25% observed a single time. Sequencing used PBMCs or a T cell subset sorted from them (not recorded which). The receptor was derived from an adult woman who had mild COVID-19 (a few samples of this study predate the infection). Cell type and time point are not known. The chain carries TRBV21-1 and TRBJ2-6. TRBV21-1 is termed a pseudogene. DNA for the CDR3: TGTGCCAGCCCCATAACTGGGGCCAACGTCCTGACTTTC. It encodes CASPITGANVLTF.